Reported below is one TCR beta chain. Its cognate antigen is unknown. TCRdb keeps only in-frame clones here, not all; method: immunoSEQ multiplex PCR. The sample records over a million clones, around 78% being singletons. The data are from a study of shared clonotypes between healthy human individuals. Findings of the study overall: The small donor group covered limited genetic and exposure diversity.

The donors were adults (healthy and HIV-negative) with no recent acute infections or vaccinations. The V gene end was trimmed by 4 bases and the J gene end by 7 bases; junction bases not matched to a gene: 5. CDR3 length: 14 residues. Germline V lookup: CDR1 SGHRS, CDR2 YFSETQ. The TCR sequence derives from a man between 18 and 35 years old in good health. Some clones in this sample may be carry-over from other donors' samples. V and J are TRBV5-1 and TRBJ2-1, with 10 bases lining up with TRBD1. Sequenced input: memory CD4+ T cells from PBMCs. The subset: CD45RA-negative fraction. In nucleotides, the CDR3 is TGCGCCAGCAGCCTGGGACAGGGGTTTAATGAGCAGTTCTTC. This sequence encodes CASSLGQGFNEQFF.